These T cell receptor beta chains were read from a single sample in a study of technical replicates of blood from several donors. The protocol was immunoSEQ multiplex PCR, while the TCRdb copy is restricted to in-frame clones and leaves out a portion. Of 75,000 to 100,000 clones in the sample, about 95% were seen once. The material sequenced was T cells isolated from PBMCs. These receptors all come from a human donor in good health. The CDR3 runs from the conserved cysteine through the conserved F or W. The order of the fields is CDR3 length, J gene, clone size, D gene, V gene, CDR3 protein, CDR3 DNA. A D gene is named only where the DNA matches it firmly. Size is omitted from some rows. Given values are once, few, many or a class for expanded clones.

14	TRBJ2-5	NA	TRBD1	TRBV7-9	CATDAGTGAETQYF	TGTGCCACCGACGCAGGGACAGGGGCGGAGACCCAGTACTTC
17	TRBJ1-4	NA	NA	TRBV11-2	CASSFFPRGQTNEKLFF	TGTGCCAGCAGCTTCTTCCCCAGAGGACAGACTAATGAAAAACTGTTTTTT
12	TRBJ2-1	once	NA	TRBV28	CASSFIYNEQFF	TGTGCCAGCAGTTTTATCTACAATGAGCAGTTCTTC
13	TRBJ2-3	NA	NA	TRBV10-1	CASREGGTDTQYF	TGCGCCAGCAGGGAGGGAGGCACAGATACGCAGTATTTT
14	TRBJ1-1	NA	NA	TRBV6-5	CATRGAVMNTEAFF	TGTGCCACCCGGGGGGCCGTCATGAACACTGAAGCTTTCTTT
15	TRBJ2-3	NA	TRBD2	TRBV15	CATLAGGASTDTQYF	TGTGCCACGTTAGCGGGAGGGGCTAGCACAGATACGCAGTATTTT
11	TRBJ1-5	NA	NA	TRBV19	CASSSGEPQHF	TGTGCCAGTTCCTCGGGTGAGCCCCAGCATTTT
15	TRBJ1-2	NA	TRBD1	TRBV6-1	CASSKGRDRYSGYTF	TGTGCCAGCAGTAAAGGTCGGGACAGATATAGTGGCTACACCTTC
18	TRBJ2-3	NA	NA	TRBV7-2	CASSLVPAAADRTDTQYF	TGTGCCAGCAGCTTAGTACCGGCGGCTGCCGACCGCACAGATACGCAGTATTTT
14	TRBJ2-3	NA	NA	TRBV28	CASSRTASTDTQYF	TGTGCCAGCAGTCGGACAGCTAGCACAGATACGCAGTATTTT
17	TRBJ2-1	NA	TRBD1	TRBV19	CASSTGGRTGGDNEQFF	TGTGCCAGTAGTACTGGGGGACGGACAGGGGGGGACAATGAGCAGTTCTTC
15	TRBJ1-5	NA	NA	TRBV19	CASSNALTGNQPQHF	TGTGCCAGTAGTAACGCCCTTACAGGGAATCAGCCCCAGCATTTT
14	TRBJ2-1	NA	TRBD2	TRBV4-1	CASSDERETSEQFF	TGCGCCAGCAGCGACGAGCGGGAAACGAGTGAGCAGTTCTTC
18	TRBJ2-1	NA	NA	TRBV11-2	CASLLGSPAVISYNEQFF	TGTGCCAGCCTCCTTGGCTCTCCAGCGGTTATATCCTACAATGAGCAGTTCTTC
17	TRBJ2-7	NA	TRBD2	TRBV4-1	CASSHQVQREGRNEQYF	TGCGCCAGCAGCCATCAGGTACAGCGGGAGGGTCGGAACGAGCAGTACTTC
15	TRBJ2-7	once	TRBD1	TRBV7-2	CASSFSVDRVGEQYF	TGTGCCAGCAGCTTTAGTGTGGACAGGGTCGGCGAGCAGTACTTC
15	TRBJ1-6	NA	TRBD1	TRBV5-1	CASSLEGQGYSPLHF	TGCGCCAGCAGCTTGGAGGGACAGGGTTATTCACCCCTCCACTTT
13	TRBJ2-7	NA	NA	TRBV11-3	CASSLAFGGEQYF	TGTGCCAGCAGCTTAGCGTTCGGGGGCGAGCAGTACTTC
14	TRBJ2-5	NA	TRBD2	TRBV2	CASSSGGRSETQYF	TGTGCCAGCAGTTCGGGAGGGAGGTCGGAGACCCAGTACTTC
14	TRBJ1-2	few	TRBD1	TRBV7-3	CASSSRTGEDGYTF	TGTGCCAGCAGCTCAAGGACAGGGGAAGACGGCTACACCTTC
12	TRBJ2-5	NA	NA	TRBV30	CALDRNQETQYF	TGTGCTCTTGACAGGAACCAAGAGACCCAGTACTTC
16	TRBJ1-5	NA	TRBD1	TRBV28	CASRGTGTFLNQPQHF	TGTGCCAGCAGGGGGACAGGGACTTTCCTGAATCAGCCCCAGCATTTT
14	TRBJ2-7	NA	TRBD1	TRBV5-1	CASSSGQGPHEQYF	TGCGCCAGCAGCTCGGGACAGGGGCCCCACGAGCAGTACTTC
12	TRBJ2-4	NA	NA	TRBV30	CAWSVQGNIQYF	TGTGCCTGGAGTGTACAGGGAAACATTCAGTACTTC
14	TRBJ1-1	NA	TRBD1	TRBV7-9	CASSWDRGSHEAFF	TGTGCCAGCAGCTGGGACAGGGGGAGCCATGAAGCTTTCTTT
13	TRBJ1-3	once	TRBD1	TRBV2	CASGTEAGNTIYF	TGTGCCAGCGGGACAGAAGCTGGAAACACCATATATTTT
15	TRBJ1-5	once	NA	TRBV16	CASSYRREGNQPQHF	TGTGCCAGCAGCTACCGCCGGGAAGGCAATCAGCCCCAGCATTTT
14	TRBJ1-3	NA	TRBD1	TRBV7-2	CASTPTGSGNTIYF	TGTGCCAGCACGCCGACAGGGTCTGGAAACACCATATATTTT
15	TRBJ2-2	NA	NA	TRBV30	CAWNWRALGSGELFF	TGTGCCTGGAACTGGAGGGCACTAGGTTCCGGGGAGCTGTTTTTT
15	TRBJ1-1	NA	NA	TRBV2	CASSDYREMNTEAFF	TGTGCCAGCAGTGATTACAGGGAGATGAACACTGAAGCTTTCTTT
16	TRBJ2-2	NA	NA	TRBV9	CASSVVSGSNTGELFF	TGTGCCAGCAGCGTCGTTAGCGGATCGAACACCGGGGAGCTGTTTTTT
16	TRBJ1-1	few	TRBD1	TRBV5-6	CASSYDRALMNTEAFF	TGTGCCAGCAGTTACGACAGGGCCCTCATGAACACTGAAGCTTTCTTT
14	TRBJ1-1	NA	NA	TRBV6-9	CASSYSGKDTEAFF	TGTGCCAGCAGTTACTCGGGGAAGGACACTGAAGCTTTCTTT
15	TRBJ2-1	NA	TRBD2	TRBV29-1	CSVDTVASGSPEQFF	TGCAGCGTTGATACGGTAGCTAGCGGGAGCCCTGAGCAGTTCTTC
15	TRBJ1-4	NA	NA	TRBV6-5	CASSYSGTGDEKLFF	TGTGCCAGCAGTTACTCCGGGACGGGGGATGAAAAACTGTTTTTT
17	TRBJ2-1	NA	TRBD2	TRBV19	CASSPSTGTGRDNEQFF	TGTGCCAGTAGTCCCTCGACCGGGACTGGGAGGGACAATGAGCAGTTCTTC
15	TRBJ1-2	NA	TRBD1	TRBV30	CAWSVTGVFSRGYTF	TGTGCCTGGAGTGTAACAGGGGTCTTTTCACGTGGCTACACCTTC
13	TRBJ2-1	once	NA	TRBV27	CASSLVSNNEQFF	TGTGCCAGCAGTTTAGTTAGTAACAATGAGCAGTTCTTC
13	TRBJ2-1	NA	NA	TRBV6-1	CASSPTSYNEQFF	TGTGCCTCCTCGCCTACCTCCTACAATGAGCAGTTCTTC
17	TRBJ1-3	NA	TRBD1	TRBV18	CASSPPGQGWQGNTIYF	TGTGCCAGCTCACCACCGGGACAGGGATGGCAAGGAAACACCATATATTTT
13	TRBJ1-1	once	NA	TRBV28	CASSLQGYTEAFF	TGTGCCAGCAGTTTACAGGGATACACTGAAGCTTTCTTT
14	TRBJ1-1	NA	NA	TRBV9	CASSPRVSNTEAFF	TGTGCCAGCAGCCCGAGGGTGTCGAACACTGAAGCTTTCTTT
16	TRBJ2-2	NA	NA	TRBV9	CASSPPFSGIPGELFF	TGTGCCAGCAGCCCACCCTTTTCGGGGATACCCGGGGAGCTGTTTTTT
14	TRBJ2-3	NA	NA	TRBV4-2	CASSQNAGADTQYF	TGTGCCAGCAGCCAAAATGCGGGCGCAGATACGCAGTATTTT
14	TRBJ2-7	NA	TRBD2	TRBV27	CASSATSGSYEQYF	TGTGCCAGCAGTGCAACTAGCGGGAGCTACGAGCAGTACTTC
15	TRBJ1-5	NA	NA	TRBV21-1	CASIPNRTGGQPQHF	TGTGCCAGCATACCAAATCGGACAGGGGGTCAGCCCCAGCATTTT